Shown below are 15 T cell receptor beta chains from a single sample sequenced in a study of blood T cell repertoires in COVID-19. Measured with immunoSEQ multiplex PCR; TCRdb has only the in-frame clones, and not every one. The sample shows about 94,000 clones, around 87% of them seen only once. The specimen sequenced was peripheral blood. These receptors all come from a woman older than 75 with acute or convalescent COVID-19.

This clone came up once. The rearrangement joins TRBV7-2 to TRBJ1-4, with 9 bases lining up with TRBD1. This CDR3 comprises 14 residues. Germline CDR1 and CDR2: SGHTA and FQGNSA. V lost 1 base to trimming and J lost 6 bases; unmatched junction nucleotides: 0. CDR3 loop: CASSLDRGHEKLFF. The CDR3 DNA reads as TGTGCCAGCAGCTTAGACAGGGGGCATGAAAAACTGTTTTTT. Full variable domain (outside the CDR3, taken from reference TRBV7-2 and TRBJ1-4): GAGVSQSPSNKVTEKGKDVELRCDPISGHTALYWYRQSLGQGLEFLIYFQGNSAPDKSGLPSDRFSAERTGGSVSTLTIQRTQQEDSAVYLCASSLDRGHEKLFFGSGTQLSVL.

The chain has TRBV10-3 and TRBJ1-1, with 12 bases matching TRBD1. The CDR3 totals 14 residues. Germline V gene lookup returns CDR1 ENHRY and CDR2 SYGVKD. J gave up 6 bases and V 4 bases, and 3 bases lay outside the gene matches. The CDR3 DNA follows: TGTGCCATCAGTGGGGGACAGGGGGCCTCTGAAGCTTTCTTT. Its translation: CAISGGQGASEAFF.

CDR3 nucleotides: TGTGCCAGCAGTTTACGGGGGGCGCCCCGCCCCTCTGAAAAACTGTTTTTT. Amino acids: CASSLRGAPRPSEKLFF. V is TRBV28 and J is TRBJ1-4; D possibly corresponds to TRBD1 (6 bases). The CDR3 sequence is 17 residues long. In germline, CDR1 is MDHEN, CDR2 SYDVKM. V was trimmed by 2 bases and J by 7 bases, leaving 20 bases between them.

The chain links TRBV18 to TRBJ1-2; the match to TRBD1 covers 12 bases. The CDR3 totals 14 residues. The V segment lost 5 bases and the J segment 7 bases; nucleotides outside the gene matches: 5. Germline CDR1 reads KGHSH; CDR2 reads LQKENI. The CDR3 region is CASSTGQGASGYTF. Here the CDR3 DNA reads TGTGCCAGCTCAACGGGACAGGGGGCGTCTGGCTACACCTTC.

V usage is TRBV24-1 and J usage is TRBJ2-5; TRBD1 matches 9 bases. Germline CDR1 KGHDR, CDR2 SFDVKD. The ends lost 4 bases at V and 5 bases at J; junction bases unmatched: 10. This CDR3 spans 16 amino acids. CDR3 DNA: TGTGCCACCAGTGACCCGGGACAGGGCGGCGGTGAGACCCAGTACTTC. Encoded protein: CATSDPGQGGGETQYF.

This chain uses TRBV5-1 with TRBJ2-7, with a possible D match to TRBD1 (5 bases). Per the germline V gene, CDR1 is SGHRS and CDR2 is YFSETQ. V was clipped by 1 base and J by 6 bases, with 14 bases between them. This CDR3 has 14 residues. CDR3 DNA: TGCGCCAGCAGCTTGTTTCAGGGAACAAGCGAGCAGTACTTC. It specifies CASSLFQGTSEQYF.

This clone was detected once. The J gene is TRBJ1-3, the V gene TRBV5-1; weak D call: TRBD1 (6 bases). Looked up from germline, CDR1 is SGHRS and CDR2 is YFSETQ. The CDR3 has 15 residues. The germline V and J ends were trimmed by 3 bases and 4 bases, with 14 bases remaining between them. The CDR3 DNA reads as TGCGCCAGCAGCTCAGGACAGTCGGGCGGAAACACCATATATTTT. This translates into CASSSGQSGGNTIYF.

The J gene is TRBJ2-3, the V gene TRBV18, with 7 nucleotides matching TRBD1. J was trimmed by 1 base and V by 6 bases; bases with no gene match: 4. CDR1 KGHSH and CDR2 LQKENI come from the germline V gene. The length of the CDR3 is 14 residues. The CDR3 DNA reads TGTGCCAGCTCCCTAGACAGGGGCACAGATACGCAGTATTTT. Amino acids: CASSLDRGTDTQYF. Variable domain in full (rest from reference TRBV18 and TRBJ2-3): NAGVMQNPRHLVRRRGQEARLRCSPMKGHSHVYWYRQLPEEGLKFMVYLQKENIIDESGMPKERFSAEFPKEGPSILRIQQVVRGDSAAYFCASSLDRGTDTQYFGPGTRLTVL.

This clone is a singleton in its sample. The V gene is TRBV4-2, the J gene TRBJ1-2; D may be TRBD1 (6 bases). The V gene's germline CDR1 is LGHNA and CDR2 YNFKEQ. Trimming cost V 1 base and J 3 bases, with 12 bases left between them. The CDR3 covers 15 residues. This chain's CDR3 is CASSQVRGRDYGYTF. The CDR3 DNA reads as TGTGCCAGCAGCCAAGTGCGGGGGCGGGACTATGGCTACACCTTC.

The chain employs TRBV7-2 and TRBJ2-7; 10 nucleotides line up with TRBD1. With 5 bases clipped from V and 5 bases from J, the junction kept 9 bases outside the gene matches. In germline, CDR1 is SGHTA, CDR2 FQGNSA. The CDR3 covers 15 residues. This CDR3 reads CASSLPTGGDDEQYF. CDR3 DNA: TGTGCCAGCAGCCTGCCGACAGGGGGCGACGACGAGCAGTACTTC.

The chain is built from TRBV25-1 and TRBJ1-4, with 8 bases fitting TRBD1. CDR3 size: 15 residues. Germline trimming cut 8 bases from V and 8 bases from J; bases unmatched to any gene: 13. CDR1 MGHDK and CDR2 SYGVNS come from the germline V gene. The CDR3 coding sequence is TGTGCCAGCCCTAAAACAGGGGGAGAATGGGAAAAACTGTTTTTT. Translated: CASPKTGGEWEKLFF.

V gene TRBV4-1 combines with J gene TRBJ2-3, with 11 bases fitting TRBD2. CDR3 length: 15 amino acids. The germline CDR1 and CDR2 sequences are MGHRA and YSYEKL. V lost 4 bases, J lost 6 bases, and 6 bases stayed unmatched. CDR3 DNA: TGCGCCAGCAGCCGCACTAGCGGGGGATCCGATACGCAGTATTTT. Protein product: CASSRTSGGSDTQYF.

The CDR3 bases are TGTGCCAGCAGCCAGTTCGGCAGAGGGGGCACTGAAGCTTTCTTT. Its translation is CASSQFGRGGTEAFF. The gene calls are TRBV3-1 (or the pseudogene TRBV3-2) and TRBJ1-1, with D perhaps TRBD1 (6 bases). The germline V gene encodes CDR1 LGHDT and CDR2 YNNKEL (reference sequence). The CDR3 contains 15 residues. The ends were cut back, 3 bases at V and 4 bases at J, with 15 bases in the middle.

V usage is TRBV3-1 (or the pseudogene TRBV3-2) and J usage is TRBJ2-3, with 7 nucleotides matching TRBD2. Germline values: CDR1 LGHDT, CDR2 YNNKEL (reference sequence). The CDR3 contains 15 residues. Trimming cost V 4 bases and J 1 base; bases outside gene matches: 5. The CDR3 DNA sequence: TGTGCCAGCAGCCGCTTGGCGGGGGGCACAGATACGCAGTATTTT. This encodes CASSRLAGGTDTQYF.

The chain couples TRBV30 to TRBJ1-1; 8 bases are a match to TRBD1. This CDR3 is built from 16 residues. Trimming cost V 0 bases and J 1 base; bases outside gene matches: 7. The germline V gene encodes CDR1 GTSNPN and CDR2 SVGIG (reference sequence). In DNA form, the CDR3 reads TGTGCCTGGAGTGTAGGGCAGGGGGCGGCGAACACTGAAGCTTTCTTT. It specifies CAWSVGQGAANTEAFF.